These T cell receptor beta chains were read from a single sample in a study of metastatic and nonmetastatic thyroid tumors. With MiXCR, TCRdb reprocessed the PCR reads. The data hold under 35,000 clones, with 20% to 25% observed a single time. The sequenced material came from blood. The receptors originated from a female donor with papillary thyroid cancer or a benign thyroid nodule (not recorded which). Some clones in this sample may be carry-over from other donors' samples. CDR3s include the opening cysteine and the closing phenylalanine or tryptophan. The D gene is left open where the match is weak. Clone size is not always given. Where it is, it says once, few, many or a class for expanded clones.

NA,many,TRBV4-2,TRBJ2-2,TGTGCCAGCAGCCGGGTAGGGGGCACCGGGGAGCTGTTTTTT,CASSRVGGTGELFF
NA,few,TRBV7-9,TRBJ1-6,TGTGCCAGCAGCCCCGGAGGACCCCTAAACTTT,CASSPGGPLNF
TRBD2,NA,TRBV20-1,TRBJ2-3,TGCAGTGCTAGTGGAGGTAGCGGCGGGAGGGAAGATACACAGTATTTT,CSASGGSGGREDTQYF
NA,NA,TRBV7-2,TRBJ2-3,TGTGCCAGCAGCTTAGGGCATAAGGGGCGAACAGATACGCAGTATTTT,CASSLGHKGRTDTQYF
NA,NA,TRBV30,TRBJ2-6,TGTGCCTGGAGTTCGCGAGGGGCCAACGTCCTGACTTTC,CAWSSRGANVLTF
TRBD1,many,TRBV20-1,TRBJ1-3,TGCAGTGCTAGGGACAGGGTCTCTGGAAACACCATATATTTT,CSARDRVSGNTIYF
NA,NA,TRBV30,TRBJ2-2,TGTGCCTGGAGTAGTGGTGGTCCCGGGGAGCTGTTTTTC,CAWSSGGPGELFF
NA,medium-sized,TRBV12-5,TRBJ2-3,TGTGCTAGTGGCTTCTCAGGGAGAGATACGCAGTATTTT,CASGFSGRDTQYF
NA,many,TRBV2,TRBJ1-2,TGTGCCAGCAGCCGGGGGGAGTCTAACTATGGCTACACCTTC,CASSRGESNYGYTF
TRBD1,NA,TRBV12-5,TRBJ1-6,TGTGCTAGTGGAACTGACAGGGGGCCGTATAATTCACCCCTCCACTTT,CASGTDRGPYNSPLHF
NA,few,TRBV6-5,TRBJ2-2,TGTGCCAGCAGTTCTGACCCGGTGAAAGCCTCCGGGGAGCTGTTTTTT,CASSSDPVKASGELFF
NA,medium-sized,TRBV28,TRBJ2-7,TGTGCCAGCAGTTTTGGGGGTCCCAACGAGCAGTACTTC,CASSFGGPNEQYF
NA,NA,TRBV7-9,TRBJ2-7,TGTGCCAGCAGCTTAGAGGGGGGTGTGTACGAGCAGTACTTC,CASSLEGGVYEQYF
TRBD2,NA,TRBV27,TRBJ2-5,TGTGCCAGCAGTACTACCAGCGGGGGCTTTAAGACCCAGTACTTC,CASSTTSGGFKTQYF
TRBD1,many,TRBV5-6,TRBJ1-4,TGTGCCAGCAGCTTGGACAGGGGGCGAAATTTTGGCAAACTGTTTTTT,CASSLDRGRNFGKLFF
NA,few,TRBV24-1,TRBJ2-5,TGTGCCACCAGTGACGCCCGACAGGGAGGGTCAGAGACCCAGTACTTC,CATSDARQGGSETQYF
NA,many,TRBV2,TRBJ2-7,TGTGCCAGCAGTATGGACTCAACCGAGCAGTACTTC,CASSMDSTEQYF